Below, 13 T cell receptor beta chains from the same sample are listed, as sequenced in a study of HIV-infected patients and healthy controls. No cell fractionation was done, so the repertoire covers all unsorted peripheral blood T cells. Reverse transcription used approximately 500 ng RNA and constant-region primers for alpha and beta. Each of the alpha and beta chains got its own library through chain-specific third strand synthesis with indices. TCRdb fed the 5' RACE reads into MiXCR, producing one record per CDR3 protein. The profile covers approximately 18,000 distinct CDR3 sequences, with about 8.3% appearing a single time and approximately 2.5% taken by the ten largest. The sequenced sample consisted of blood. Source of these receptors: an adult in good health.

This clonotype is medium-sized in the sample. The CDR3 DNA reads as TGTGCCAGCAGTGACTCGGATAGCGGGAGCGGTGAGCAGTTCTTC. It specifies CASSDSDSGSGEQFF. The chain uses TRBV6-4 and TRBJ2-1, with TRBD2 matching 9 bases. CDR1 MRHNA and CDR2 SNTAGT come from the germline V gene. Trimming at V came to 0 bases and at J to 9 bases, leaving 6 bases not matched to a gene. The CDR3 sequence is 15 residues long.

This clonotype ranks as medium-sized. The chain combines TRBV7-6 with TRBJ1-1; D is unclear. Trimming removed 5 bases at V and 0 bases at J, with 7 bases between. The germline gives CDR1 SGHVS, CDR2 FNYEAQ. CDR3 size: 13 residues. CDR3 protein: CASSADLNTEAFF. The CDR3 DNA reads as TGTGCCAGCAGCGCGGACTTGAACACTGAAGCTTTCTTT.

This clonotype was seen ten or more times. The chain uses TRBV6-5 and TRBJ2-6, with D tentatively TRBD1 (5 bases). Germline V gene sequence: CDR1 MNHEY, CDR2 SVGAGI. The germline V and J ends were trimmed by 6 bases and 1 base, with 13 bases remaining between them. The CDR3 is made up of 16 amino acids. The CDR3 region has the DNA TGTGCCAGCAGACAATACGGACATTCTGGGGCCAACGTCCTGACTTTC. Translated: CASRQYGHSGANVLTF.

In its sample, this clonotype was seen many times. The chain is built from TRBV6-5 and TRBJ1-5, with a possible D match to TRBD1 (5 bases). The CDR3 extends over 13 amino acids. V lost 8 bases to trimming and J lost 5 bases, with 13 bases between them. Germline CDR1 and CDR2: MNHEY and SVGAGI. CDR3 residues: CASRMGEDQPQHF. CDR3 nucleotide sequence: TGTGCCAGCCGGATGGGGGAAGATCAGCCCCAGCATTTT.

This clonotype was observed at least ten times. The rearrangement links TRBV7-2 to TRBJ2-7; 10 bases fit TRBD1. Germline loops: CDR1 SGHTA, CDR2 FQGNSA. Trimming took 5 bases from V and 6 from J; bases not matched to a gene: 7. The CDR3 runs to 14 residues. The CDR3 here is CASSAVRTGGEQYF. CDR3 coding DNA: TGTGCCAGCAGCGCCGTTCGGACAGGGGGCGAGCAGTACTTC.

This clonotype occurred many times. The V gene is TRBV5-1, the J gene TRBJ2-3, with 7 bases fitting TRBD2. Germline-derived CDR1 and CDR2 are SGHRS and YFSETQ. The J segment lost 4 bases and the V segment lost 4 bases, leaving 6 bases of the junction unmatched. The CDR3 length is 14 residues. The CDR3 is CASSPGLSSDTQYF. CDR3 nucleotide sequence: TGCGCCAGCAGCCCGGGACTATCATCAGATACGCAGTATTTT.

This clonotype appeared many times. V gene TRBV19 combines with J gene TRBJ2-1; maybe TRBD2 (5 bases). CDR3 length: 15 amino acids. CDR1 and CDR2 from the germline V gene are LNHDA and SQIVND (reference sequence). V shed 6 bases and J shed 0 bases, with 12 bases lying between them. The CDR3 bases are TGTGCCAGTAGGCTCCGGGATAGCTCCTACAATGAGCAGTTCTTC. Residues: CASRLRDSSYNEQFF.

The CDR3 protein is CASSPFISYEQYF. As DNA, the CDR3 is TGTGCCAGCAGCCCCTTTATCTCCTACGAGCAGTACTTC. The chain uses TRBV7-2 and TRBJ2-7; D ambiguous. CDR1 SGHTA and CDR2 FQGNSA come from the germline V gene. V was cut by 5 bases and J by 0 bases, with 8 bases left in between. CDR3 size: 13 residues.

This clonotype was recorded at least ten times. V usage is TRBV28 and J usage is TRBJ2-7, with D perhaps TRBD1 (6 bases). Looked up from germline, CDR1 is MDHEN and CDR2 is SYDVKM. V gave up 6 bases and J gave up 1 base, with 13 bases separating them. The CDR3 consists of 14 residues. The CDR3 sequence is CASRQGYQSYEQYF. CDR3 nucleotide sequence: TGTGCCAGCAGACAGGGTTACCAATCCTACGAGCAGTACTTC.

This clonotype was recorded at least ten times. The chain links TRBV7-2 to TRBJ2-7; perhaps TRBD1 as D (6 bases). The germline V and J ends were trimmed by 0 bases and 4 bases, with 10 bases remaining between them. CDR1 is SGHTA, CDR2 FQGNSA, per germline. The CDR3 length is 14 residues. As DNA, the CDR3 is TGTGCCAGCAGCTTAGCGCAGGGGAAGTACGAGCAGTACTTC. Amino acids: CASSLAQGKYEQYF.

The sample holds many counts of this clonotype. This chain uses TRBV12-3 or TRBV12-4 with TRBJ2-1; 12 bases match TRBD2. Germline trimming cut 5 bases from V and 9 bases from J; bases unmatched to any gene: 11. The CDR3 is 16 amino acids. CDR3 nucleotides: TGTGCCAGCAGTGCAAGTCGTCGACTAGCGGGAGTTGAGCAGTTCTTC. It encodes CASSASRRLAGVEQFF.

This clonotype has more than one count but fewer than ten. The chain is built from TRBV3-1 and TRBJ1-2; 10 bases align to TRBD1. Germline loops: CDR1 LGHDT, CDR2 YNNKEL (reference sequence). This CDR3 spans 14 amino acids. Trimming took 6 bases from V and 3 from J; bases not matched to a gene: 4. This chain's CDR3 is CASSPTGGYYGYTF. CDR3 DNA sequence: TGTGCCAGCAGTCCGACAGGGGGCTACTATGGCTACACCTTC.

This clonotype was seen at least ten times. The chain carries TRBV12-3 or TRBV12-4 and TRBJ2-5, with 7 bases that match TRBD2. Unmatched junction bases numbered 3, after V lost 2 bases and J lost 0 bases. The CDR3 length is 15 residues. CDR3 amino acids: CASSLSGAHQETQYF. For the CDR3, the DNA is TGTGCCAGCAGTTTAAGCGGGGCGCACCAAGAGACCCAGTACTTC.